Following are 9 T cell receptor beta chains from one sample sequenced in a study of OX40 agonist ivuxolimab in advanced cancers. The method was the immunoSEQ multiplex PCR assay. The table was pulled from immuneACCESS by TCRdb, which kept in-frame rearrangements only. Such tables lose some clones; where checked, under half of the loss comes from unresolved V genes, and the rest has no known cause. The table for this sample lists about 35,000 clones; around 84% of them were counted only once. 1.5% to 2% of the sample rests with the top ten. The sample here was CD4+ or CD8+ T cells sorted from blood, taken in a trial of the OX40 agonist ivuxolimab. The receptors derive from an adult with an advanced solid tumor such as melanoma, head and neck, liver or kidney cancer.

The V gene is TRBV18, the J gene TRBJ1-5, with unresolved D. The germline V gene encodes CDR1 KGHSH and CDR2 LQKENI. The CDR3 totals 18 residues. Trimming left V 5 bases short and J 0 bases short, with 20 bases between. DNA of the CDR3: TGTGCCAGCTCAACGGATCCCGGGTCCTATTTTAGCAATCAGCCCCAGCATTTT. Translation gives CASSTDPGSYFSNQPQHF.

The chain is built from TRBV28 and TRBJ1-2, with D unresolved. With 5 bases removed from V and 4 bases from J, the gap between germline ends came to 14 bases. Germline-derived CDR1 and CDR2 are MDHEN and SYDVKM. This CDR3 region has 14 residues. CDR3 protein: CASSPPGGSYGYTF. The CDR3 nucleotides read TGTGCCAGCAGTCCCCCGGGAGGGTCCTATGGCTACACCTTC.

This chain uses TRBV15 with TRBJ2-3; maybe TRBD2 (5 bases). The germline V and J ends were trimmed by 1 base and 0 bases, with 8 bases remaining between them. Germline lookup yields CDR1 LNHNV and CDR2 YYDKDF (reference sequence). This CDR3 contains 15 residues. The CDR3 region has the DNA TGTGCCACCAGCAGAGCCGGGGAGAGCACAGATACGCAGTATTTT. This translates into CATSRAGESTDTQYF.

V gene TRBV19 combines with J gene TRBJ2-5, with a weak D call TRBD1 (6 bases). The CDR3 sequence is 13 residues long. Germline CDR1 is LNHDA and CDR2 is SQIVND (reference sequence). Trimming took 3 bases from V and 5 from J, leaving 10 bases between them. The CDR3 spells CASSIQGWETQYF. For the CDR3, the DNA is TGTGCCAGTAGTATCCAGGGGTGGGAGACCCAGTACTTC.

The DNA for the CDR3 is TGTGCCAGCAGTTCGAGCGGGAGAGCTGAGCAGTTCTTC. Translated: CASSSSGRAEQFF. This rearrangement joins TRBV28 to TRBJ2-1; 8 bases align to TRBD2. The germline gives CDR1 MDHEN, CDR2 SYDVKM. Trimming removed 4 bases from V and 9 bases from J; junction bases left unmatched: 5. CDR3 length: 13 residues.

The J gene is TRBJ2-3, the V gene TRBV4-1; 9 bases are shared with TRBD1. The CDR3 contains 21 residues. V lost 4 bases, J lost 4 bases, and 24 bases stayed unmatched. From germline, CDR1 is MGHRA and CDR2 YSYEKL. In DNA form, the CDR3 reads TGCGCCAGCAGCCGCCAAGTCATTATAAAGGGTGGGACAGGGCTCCCAGATACGCAGTATTTT. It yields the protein CASSRQVIIKGGTGLPDTQYF.

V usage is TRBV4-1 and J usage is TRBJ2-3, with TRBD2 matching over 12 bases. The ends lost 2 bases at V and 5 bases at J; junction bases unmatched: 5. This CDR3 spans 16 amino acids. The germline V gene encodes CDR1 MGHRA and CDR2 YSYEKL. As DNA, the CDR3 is TGCGCCAGCAGCCAACCTAGCGGGGGGGCCGGAGATACGCAGTATTTT. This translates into CASSQPSGGAGDTQYF.

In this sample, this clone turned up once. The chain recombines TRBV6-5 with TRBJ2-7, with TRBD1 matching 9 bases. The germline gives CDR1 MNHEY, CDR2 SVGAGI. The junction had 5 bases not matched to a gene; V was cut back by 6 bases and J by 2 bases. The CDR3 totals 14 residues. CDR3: CASREGQGPYEQYF. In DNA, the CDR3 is TGTGCCAGCAGGGAGGGACAGGGACCCTACGAGCAGTACTTC.

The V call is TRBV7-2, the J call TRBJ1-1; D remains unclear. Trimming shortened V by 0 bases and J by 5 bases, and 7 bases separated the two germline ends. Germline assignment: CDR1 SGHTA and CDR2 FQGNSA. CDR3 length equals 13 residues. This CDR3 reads CASSLAVGTEAFF. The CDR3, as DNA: TGTGCCAGCAGCTTAGCGGTCGGGACTGAAGCTTTCTTT.